These 13 T cell receptor beta chains were sequenced from one sample in a study of low-dose radiotherapy and immunotherapy resistance in tumors. Time point denoted: before trial treatment. Alpha and beta chains were covered, as first-strand cDNA relied on TRAV- and TRBV-specific primers. Both a constant-region primer and a V-primer adapter served to amplify TCRs across roughly 22 PCR cycles. TCRdb reprocessed the reads via MiXCR and lists one record per CDR3 protein. The table lists more than 50,000 distinct CDR3 sequences, under 30% of them singletons. The input for sequencing was PBMCs, taken before treatment. Receptors originate from a male donor with prostate cancer.

This sequence joins TRBV28 and TRBJ2-2; 8 bases line up with TRBD2. V gave up 7 bases and J gave up 5 bases; unmatched junction bases: 9. Per the germline V gene, CDR1 is MDHEN and CDR2 is SYDVKM. The CDR3 has 15 amino acids. CDR3 coding DNA: TGTGCCAGCACCTCCCTCCGGGGGGGTACCGGGGAGCTGTTTTTT. Its protein product is CASTSLRGGTGELFF.

Many counts were recorded for this clonotype. This sequence joins TRBV25-1 and TRBJ2-3; possibly TRBD1 for D (6 bases). The CDR3 contains 15 residues. V was clipped by 4 bases and J by 0 bases, with 11 bases between them. Germline V gene lookup returns CDR1 MGHDK and CDR2 SYGVNS. For the CDR3, the DNA is TGTGCCAGCAGTGGGTGGACAGCTAGCACAGATACGCAGTATTTT. This encodes CASSGWTASTDTQYF.

V gene TRBV10-1 combines with J gene TRBJ1-1, with D possibly TRBD1 on 5 matching bases. The CDR3 extends over 14 amino acids. The germline gives CDR1 WNHNN, CDR2 SYGVQD (reference sequence). Trimming left V 0 bases short and J 5 bases short, with 10 bases between. CDR3 in DNA: TGCGCCAGCAGTGAGTCCCAGCCAGGGACTGAAGCTTTCTTT. As protein: CASSESQPGTEAFF.

The table lists this clonotype with many counts. The chain couples TRBV7-2 to TRBJ2-1; no firm D call. Germline V gene lookup returns CDR1 SGHTA and CDR2 FQGNSA. The germline V and J ends were trimmed by 2 bases and 10 bases, with 15 bases remaining between them. This CDR3 contains 14 residues. The CDR3 nucleotides read TGTGCCAGCAGCTTATCCCGACCACCAGAAGAGCAGTTCTTC. Translating it yields CASSLSRPPEEQFF. The full variable domain, rest sourced from reference TRBV7-2 and TRBJ2-1, is GAGVSQSPSNKVTEKGKDVELRCDPISGHTALYWYRQSLGQGLEFLIYFQGNSAPDKSGLPSDRFSAERTGGSVSTLTIQRTQQEDSAVYLCASSLSRPPEEQFFGPGTRLTVL.

This clonotype was seen repeatedly, ten times or more. The V gene is TRBV11-2, the J gene TRBJ2-1; the match to TRBD2 covers 10 bases. The J segment lost 9 bases and the V segment lost 5 bases, leaving 13 bases of the junction unmatched. This CDR3 has 16 residues. The germline CDR1 and CDR2 sequences are SGHAT and FQNNGV. CDR3 in DNA: TGTGCCAGCAGCCCCGTAGCGGGAGGTTTTGGGGGTGAGCAGTTCTTC. Translated, it gives CASSPVAGGFGGEQFF.

Ten or more counts support this clonotype. The chain couples TRBV7-2 to TRBJ1-6, with 7 bases matching TRBD1. V lost 7 bases, J lost 9 bases, and 9 bases stayed unmatched. CDR3 length: 14 amino acids. The germline V gene has CDR1 SGHTA and CDR2 FQGNSA. CDR3 DNA: TGTGCCAGCACCGGGACAGCTCGAGGTTCACCCCTCCACTTT. Its translation: CASTGTARGSPLHF.

This clonotype was seen many times. The chain carries TRBV28 and TRBJ1-1; D may be TRBD1 (5 bases). Germline V lookup: CDR1 MDHEN, CDR2 SYDVKM. The V and J ends lost 6 bases and 0 bases respectively, with 11 bases between them. The CDR3 length is 14 residues. The CDR3 sequence is CASSTGTLNTEAFF. In DNA, the CDR3 is TGTGCCAGCAGCACCGGGACGTTGAACACTGAAGCTTTCTTT.

This clonotype has just a few counts. The junction shows a germline mismatch at one end, possibly a read error. CDR3: CASSDQGARGEKLFF. Written as DNA, the CDR3 is TGTGCTAGCAGCGACCAGGGGGCGCGGGGGGAAAAACTGTTTTTT. The J gene is TRBJ1-4, the V gene TRBV7-9, with 8 bases fitting TRBD1. The CDR3 has 15 residues. Per germline, CDR1 SEHNR and CDR2 FQNEAQ (reference sequence).

This clonotype occurred many times. The chain couples TRBV19 to TRBJ2-1; 15 bases are a match to TRBD2. V lost 5 bases to trimming and J lost 1 base; unmatched junction nucleotides: 9. Germline CDR1 and CDR2: LNHDA and SQIVND (reference sequence). The CDR3 has 19 residues. The CDR3 DNA sequence: TGTGCCAGTAGTCTGACCGGACTAGCGGGGGGGAGATCCTACAATGAGCAGTTCTTC. Amino acids: CASSLTGLAGGRSYNEQFF.

This clonotype was seen ten or more times. V usage is TRBV7-8 and J usage is TRBJ2-3; D call uncertain. The V and J ends lost 7 bases and 2 bases respectively, with 7 bases between them. This CDR3 contains 12 residues. In germline, CDR1 is SGHVS, CDR2 FQNEAQ. The CDR3 loop reads CASTDHTDTQYF. The CDR3, as DNA: TGTGCCAGCACAGACCACACAGATACGCAGTATTTT.

This clonotype was observed at least ten times. V gene TRBV15 combines with J gene TRBJ2-2; D gene ambiguous. This CDR3 has 13 amino acids. The germline gives CDR1 LNHNV, CDR2 YYDKDF (reference sequence). The V and J ends lost 5 bases and 5 bases respectively, with 9 bases between them. The CDR3 DNA sequence: TGTGCCACCAGCGGCAGGACGACCGGGGAGCTGTTTTTT. This translates into CATSGRTTGELFF.

This chain joins TRBV6-2 or TRBV6-3 and TRBJ2-7; 8 nucleotides agree with TRBD2. The CDR3 spans 15 residues. Germline CDR1 and CDR2: MNHEY and SVGEGT. V shed 8 bases, J shed 6 bases, and the junction held 15 bases outside the gene matches. CDR3 protein: CASSPGLASLSEQYF. In DNA form, the CDR3 reads TGTGCCAGCTCACCCGGACTAGCCTCCCTTAGCGAGCAGTACTTC.

This clonotype was seen at least ten times. The chain is built from TRBV5-1 and TRBJ1-2, with D unresolved. The CDR3 loop spans 13 amino acids. The germline V and J ends were trimmed by 2 bases and 8 bases, with 13 bases remaining between them. Germline V CDR1 and CDR2: SGHRS, YFSETQ. CDR3 coding DNA: TGCGCCAGCAGCTTCCCGGCCGGGGAGGGCTACACCTTC. Translated: CASSFPAGEGYTF.